A selection of T cell receptor beta chains follows, all from one sample in a study of regulatory T cells in long-lasting Graves disease. TCRdb passed the multiplex PCR reads through MiXCR, listing each CDR3 protein once. The sample includes approximately 480,000 distinct CDR3 sequences, roughly 15% of them seen just once. The sample was also linked to a second study, of T cells in Graves' hyperthyroidism and ophthalmopathy.

Sample: peripheral blood mononuclear cells (PBMCs), taken at new diagnosis, from a patient treated with antithyroid drugs. The source of these receptors is a man aged 35-49 years with Graves disease. Both conserved end residues are part of each CDR3. Fields, in order: V gene, J gene, clone size, D gene, CDR3 DNA, CDR3 protein. A D gene is named only where the DNA matches it firmly. Only part of the rows carry a size: once, few, many, or a class if the clone is expanded.

>TRBV28|TRBJ1-2|many|TRBD1
TGTGCCAGCAGTACGACAGGGGAGAACTATGGCTACACCTTC
CASSTTGENYGYTF
>TRBV9|TRBJ2-7|few|TRBD2
TGTGCCAGCAGCGGACGAGAGGGACTAGCGGGTTTTTACGAGCAGTACTTC
CASSGREGLAGFYEQYF
>TRBV5-1|TRBJ1-4|many|.
TGCGCCAGCACTGGTGACGCAGGACCGAATGAAAAACTGTTTTTT
CASTGDAGPNEKLFF
>TRBV6-1|TRBJ2-3|few|TRBD2
TGTGCCAGTGGACGTAGTAGCGGGAGAGTAGAAGATACGCAGTATTTT
CASGRSSGRVEDTQYF
>TRBV20-1|TRBJ1-5|.|TRBD1
TGCAGTGCTAGTCCCGGGACAGGGGCGGGTAGCAATCAGCCCCAGCATTTT
CSASPGTGAGSNQPQHF
>TRBV12-3/TRBV12-4|TRBJ2-1|many|TRBD2
TGTGCCAGCAGTCCTAGACTAGCGGGCAGAGGCGGGACCTACAATGAGCAGTTCTTC
CASSPRLAGRGGTYNEQFF
>TRBV2|TRBJ2-3|many|TRBD1
TGTGCCAGCAGCCGAGGGGGACAGGGCTATGATACGCAGTATTTT
CASSRGGQGYDTQYF
>TRBV7-2|TRBJ2-1|few|.
TGTGCCAGCAGCTTAGCGTCCCCGAATGAGCAGTTCTTC
CASSLASPNEQFF
>TRBV4-2|TRBJ1-1|few|TRBD1
TGTGCCAGCAGCGGGACAGGGGGCAAGAACACTGAAGCTTTCTTT
CASSGTGGKNTEAFF
>TRBV30|TRBJ2-2|many|.
TGTGCCTGGACAGCGCGAGGGGAGCTGTTTTTT
CAWTARGELFF
>TRBV29-1|TRBJ2-3|.|.
TGCAGCGTTCTAAGCCCAGATACGCAGTATTTT
CSVLSPDTQYF